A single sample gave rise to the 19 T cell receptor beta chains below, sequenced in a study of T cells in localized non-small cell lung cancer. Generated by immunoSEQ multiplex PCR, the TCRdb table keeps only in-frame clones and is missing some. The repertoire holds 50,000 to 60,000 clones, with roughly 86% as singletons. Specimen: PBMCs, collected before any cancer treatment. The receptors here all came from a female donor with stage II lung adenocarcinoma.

The CDR3 DNA reads as TGTGCCAGCAGTTTGAGGGCCCCACTGAGCACAGATACGCAGTATTTT. The encoded protein is CASSLRAPLSTDTQYF. The chain links TRBV27 to TRBJ2-3, with a tentative D call TRBD2 (5 bases). Germline V CDR1 and CDR2: MNHEY, SMNVEV (reference sequence). The CDR3 has 16 amino acids. V lost 3 bases to trimming and J lost 0 bases, with 13 bases between them.

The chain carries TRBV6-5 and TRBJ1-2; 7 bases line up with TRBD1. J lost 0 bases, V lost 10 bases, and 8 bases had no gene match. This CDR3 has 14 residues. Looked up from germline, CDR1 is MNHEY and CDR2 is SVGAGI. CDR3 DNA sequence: TGTGCCATCTCACCTACAGGGGCTAACTATGGCTACACCTTC. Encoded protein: CAISPTGANYGYTF.

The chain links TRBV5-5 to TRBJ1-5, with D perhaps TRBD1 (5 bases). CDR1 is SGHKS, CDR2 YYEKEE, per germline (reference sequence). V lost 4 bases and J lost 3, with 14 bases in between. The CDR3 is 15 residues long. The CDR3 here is CASSPEGRHNQPQHF. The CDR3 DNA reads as TGTGCCAGCAGCCCGGAGGGACGCCACAATCAGCCCCAGCATTTT.

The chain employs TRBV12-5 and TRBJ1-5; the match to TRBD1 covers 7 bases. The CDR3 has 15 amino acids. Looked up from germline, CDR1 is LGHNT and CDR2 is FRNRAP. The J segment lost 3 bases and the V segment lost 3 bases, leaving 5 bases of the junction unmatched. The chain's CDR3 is CASGFSTGANQPQHF. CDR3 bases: TGTGCTAGTGGTTTCTCAACAGGGGCCAATCAGCCCCAGCATTTT.

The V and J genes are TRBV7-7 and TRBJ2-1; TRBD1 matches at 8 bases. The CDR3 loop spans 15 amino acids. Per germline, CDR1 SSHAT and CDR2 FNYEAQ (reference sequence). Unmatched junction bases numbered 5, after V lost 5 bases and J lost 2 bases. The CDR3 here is CASSQGQGAYNEQFF. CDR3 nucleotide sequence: TGTGCCAGCAGCCAAGGACAGGGCGCCTACAATGAGCAGTTCTTC.

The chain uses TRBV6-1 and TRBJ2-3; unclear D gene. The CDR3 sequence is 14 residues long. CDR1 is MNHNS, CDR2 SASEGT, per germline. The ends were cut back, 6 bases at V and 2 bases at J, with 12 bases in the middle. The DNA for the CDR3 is TGTGCCAGCAGCAGTGTTACCCTCACAGATACGCAGTATTTT. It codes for CASSSVTLTDTQYF.

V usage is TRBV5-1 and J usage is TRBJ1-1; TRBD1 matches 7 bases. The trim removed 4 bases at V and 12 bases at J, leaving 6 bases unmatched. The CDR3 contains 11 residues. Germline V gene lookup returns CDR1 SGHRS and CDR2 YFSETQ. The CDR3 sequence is CASSRDSATFF. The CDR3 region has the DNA TGCGCCAGCAGCCGGGACAGCGCAACTTTCTTT.

Here the CDR3 reads CASSIGGDYEQYF. CDR3 bases: TGTGCCAGTAGTATAGGAGGAGACTACGAGCAGTACTTC. The chain uses TRBV19 and TRBJ2-7, with D hard to call. The CDR3 runs 13 residues. Trimming removed 1 base at V and 3 bases at J, with 7 bases between. The V gene's germline CDR1 is LNHDA and CDR2 SQIVND (reference sequence).

DNA for the CDR3: TGTGCCACCTACCGGGGGGGCAACAATGAGCAGTTCTTC. It yields the protein CATYRGGNNEQFF. V is TRBV5-4 and J is TRBJ2-1, with 8 positions matching TRBD2. The CDR3 covers 13 residues. V lost 9 bases, J lost 5 bases, and 7 bases stayed unmatched. The germline V gene encodes CDR1 SGHNT and CDR2 YYREEE (reference sequence).

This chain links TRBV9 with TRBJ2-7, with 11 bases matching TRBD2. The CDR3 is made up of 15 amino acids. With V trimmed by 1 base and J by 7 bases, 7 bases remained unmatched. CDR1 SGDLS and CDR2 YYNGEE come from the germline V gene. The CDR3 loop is CASSVTSGGRVEQYF. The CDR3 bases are TGTGCCAGCAGCGTAACTAGCGGGGGCAGGGTGGAGCAGTACTTC.

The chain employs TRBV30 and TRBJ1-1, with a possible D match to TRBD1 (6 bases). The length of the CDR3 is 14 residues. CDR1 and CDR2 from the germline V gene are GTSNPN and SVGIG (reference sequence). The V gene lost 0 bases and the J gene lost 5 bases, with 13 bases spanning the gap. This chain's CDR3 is CAWSVLSGETEAFF. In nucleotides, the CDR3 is TGTGCCTGGAGTGTACTGTCAGGGGAGACTGAAGCTTTCTTT.

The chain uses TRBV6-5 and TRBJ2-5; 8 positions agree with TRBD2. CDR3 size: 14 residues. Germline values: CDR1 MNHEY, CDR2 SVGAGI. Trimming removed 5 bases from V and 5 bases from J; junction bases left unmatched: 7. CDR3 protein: CASSPGGVKETQYF. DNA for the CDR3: TGTGCCAGCAGTCCCGGGGGGGTCAAGGAGACCCAGTACTTC.

CDR3 region: CASSETRAGTGNGYTF. In nucleotides, the CDR3 is TGTGCCAGCAGCGAGACTAGGGCCGGGACAGGTAATGGCTACACCTTC. This chain connects TRBV7-9 to TRBJ1-2; 8 nucleotides line up with TRBD1. This CDR3 region has 16 residues. The V segment lost 5 bases and the J segment 6 bases; nucleotides outside the gene matches: 14. Germline CDR1 SEHNR, CDR2 FQNEAQ (reference sequence).

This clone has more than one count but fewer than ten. The CDR3 is CASSEATPGHPAGAFF. CDR3 DNA sequence: TGTGCCAGCAGTGAAGCGACACCGGGACACCCCGCTGGGGCTTTCTTT. This chain uses TRBV2 with TRBJ1-1; possibly TRBD1 for D (6 bases). CDR1 is SNHLY and CDR2 is FYNNEI in the germline V gene. This CDR3 has 16 amino acids. V shed 0 bases and J shed 11 bases, with 22 bases lying between them. Supplemented by reference TRBV2 and TRBJ1-1, the full variable domain reads EPEVTQTPSHQVTQMGQEVILRCVPISNHLYFYWYRQILGQKVEFLVSFYNNEISEKSEIFDDQFSVERPDGSNFTLKIRSTKLEDSAMYFCASSEATPGHPAGAFFGQGTRLTVV.

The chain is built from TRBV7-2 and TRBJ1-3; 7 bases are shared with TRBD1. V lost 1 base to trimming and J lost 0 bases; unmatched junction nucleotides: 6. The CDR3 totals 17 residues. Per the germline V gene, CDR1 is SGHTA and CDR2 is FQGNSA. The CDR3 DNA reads TGTGCCAGCAGCTTAGGCCCAGGGGGACTCTCTGGAAACACCATATATTTT. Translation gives CASSLGPGGLSGNTIYF.

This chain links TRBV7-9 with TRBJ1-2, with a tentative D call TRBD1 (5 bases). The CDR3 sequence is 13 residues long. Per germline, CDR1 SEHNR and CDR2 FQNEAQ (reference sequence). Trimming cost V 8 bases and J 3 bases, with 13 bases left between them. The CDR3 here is CASGWGGDYGYTF. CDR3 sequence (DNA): TGTGCCAGCGGATGGGGGGGTGACTATGGCTACACCTTC.

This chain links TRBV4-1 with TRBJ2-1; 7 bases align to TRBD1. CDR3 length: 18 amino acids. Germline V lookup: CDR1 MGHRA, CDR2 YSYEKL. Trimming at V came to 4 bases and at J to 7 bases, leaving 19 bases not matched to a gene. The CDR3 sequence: CASSPRFFMGTETNEQFF. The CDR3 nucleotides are TGCGCCAGCAGCCCCAGATTCTTTATGGGGACAGAAACAAATGAGCAGTTCTTC.

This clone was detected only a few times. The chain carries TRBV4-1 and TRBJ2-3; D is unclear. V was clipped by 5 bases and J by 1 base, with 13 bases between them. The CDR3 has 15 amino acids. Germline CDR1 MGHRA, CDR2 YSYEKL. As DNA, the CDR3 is TGCGCCAGCAGCGCACAGACCAAACGCACAGATACGCAGTATTTT. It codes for CASSAQTKRTDTQYF.

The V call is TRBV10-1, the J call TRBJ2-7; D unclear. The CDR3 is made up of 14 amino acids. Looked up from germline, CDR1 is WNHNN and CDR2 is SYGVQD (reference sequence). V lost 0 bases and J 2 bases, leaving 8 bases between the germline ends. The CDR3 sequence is CASSESGLTYEQYF. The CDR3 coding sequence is TGCGCCAGCAGTGAGTCCGGTCTAACCTACGAGCAGTACTTC.